Listed here are 15 T cell receptor beta chains from one sample, sequenced in a study of cytomegalovirus exposure and HLA in healthy donors (dated by TCRdb to about 2017). The library came from the immunoSEQ multiplex PCR assay. The multiplex PCR relied on a mix of 60 forward primers for TCR Vbeta segments and 13 reverse primers for TCR Jbeta segments. TCRdb carries this immuneACCESS record with in-frame sequences only. Its versions omit some clonotypes, under half of them owing to an unresolved V gene in the studies checked, with the rest unexplained. The sample table contains 110,000 to 150,000 clones; only one count was recorded for 80% of them. The top ten clonotypes cover 2.2% of the sample. The sequencing sample was made of PBMCs. The receptor set was obtained from a man aged 30 to 45 in good health and CMV-seronegative.

This chain links TRBV5-1 with TRBJ2-5; 8 bases line up with TRBD1. Germline CDR1 SGHRS, CDR2 YFSETQ. This CDR3 has 14 residues. Germline trimming cut 4 bases from V and 5 bases from J; bases unmatched to any gene: 7. CDR3 sequence reads: CASSDDRGLETQYF. In DNA form, the CDR3 reads TGCGCCAGCAGCGATGACAGGGGTCTGGAGACCCAGTACTTC. Complete variable domain (other parts from reference TRBV5-1 and TRBJ2-5): KAGVTQTPRYLIKTRGQQVTLSCSPISGHRSVSWYQQTPGQGLQFLFEYFSETQRNKGNFPGRFSGRQFSNSRSEMNVSTLELGDSALYLCASSDDRGLETQYFGPGTRLLVL.

V gene TRBV7-9 combines with J gene TRBJ2-7; 12 bases agree with TRBD2. V lost 1 base to trimming and J lost 9 bases; unmatched junction nucleotides: 7. The CDR3 runs 15 residues. CDR1 SEHNR and CDR2 FQNEAQ come from the germline V gene (reference sequence). The CDR3 nucleotides are TGTGCCAGCAGCTTAGGACTAGCGGGAGTCTCTGGGCAGTACTTC. It codes for CASSLGLAGVSGQYF.

This chain joins TRBV7-9 and TRBJ2-5, with TRBD1 matching 7 bases. The CDR3 is made up of 14 amino acids. Trimming at V came to 5 bases and at J to 2 bases, leaving 5 bases not matched to a gene. In germline, CDR1 is SEHNR, CDR2 FQNEAQ (reference sequence). The CDR3 nucleotides read TGTGCCAGCAGCCGGCAGGGGGTACAAGAGACCCAGTACTTC. Translating gives CASSRQGVQETQYF. The full variable domain, rest sourced from reference TRBV7-9 and TRBJ2-5, is DTGVSQNPRHKITKRGQNVTFRCDPISEHNRLYWYRQTLGQGPEFLTYFQNEAQLEKSRLLSDRFSAERPKGSFSTLEIQRTEQGDSAMYLCASSRQGVQETQYFGPGTRLLVL.

For the CDR3, the DNA is TGTGCCAGCAGCCGGACAGGGGAGACCGGGGAGCTGTTTTTT. Its protein product is CASSRTGETGELFF. V usage is TRBV6-6 and J usage is TRBJ2-2; 9 positions match TRBD1. The CDR3 extends over 14 amino acids. The germline gives CDR1 MNHNY, CDR2 SVGAGI (reference sequence). V shed 6 bases, J shed 5 bases, and the junction held 4 bases outside the gene matches.

There are a few counts of this clone. The chain couples TRBV5-1 to TRBJ2-1; D uncertain. V lost 2 bases, J lost 8 bases, and 5 bases lay in between. The CDR3 extends over 11 amino acids. Germline values: CDR1 SGHRS, CDR2 YFSETQ. CDR3 loop: CASSFLYEQFF. For the CDR3, the DNA is TGCGCCAGCAGCTTTCTATATGAGCAGTTCTTC.

Only a few counts were recorded for this clone. The chain employs TRBV28 and TRBJ2-1, with TRBD2 matching 9 bases. CDR3 size: 15 residues. The trim removed 2 bases at V and 7 bases at J, leaving 6 bases unmatched. In germline, CDR1 is MDHEN, CDR2 SYDVKM. The CDR3 loop is CASSLAGGPMNEQFF. The CDR3 DNA is TGTGCCAGCAGTTTAGCGGGAGGGCCGATGAATGAGCAGTTCTTC.

The chain uses TRBV28 and TRBJ1-5; maybe TRBD1 (5 bases). The ends were cut back, 3 bases at V and 6 bases at J, with 18 bases in the middle. Germline CDR1 is MDHEN and CDR2 is SYDVKM. The CDR3 is 16 amino acids. The CDR3 sequence: CASSLGAWGGIQPQHF. In DNA form, the CDR3 reads TGTGCCAGCAGTTTGGGCGCTTGGGGGGGGATTCAGCCCCAGCATTTT.

This clone was seen just once. This chain connects TRBV23-1 to TRBJ1-5; perhaps TRBD1 as D (6 bases). TRBV23-1 counts as an open reading frame of uncertain function. V was trimmed by 8 bases and J by 6 bases, leaving 26 bases between them. CDR3 size: 17 residues. CDR3 amino acids: CASSLRGKDLAGQPQHF. CDR3 nucleotides: TGCGCCAGCTCCCTAAGGGGGAAAGACCTCGCTGGTCAGCCCCAGCATTTT.

The chain recombines TRBV7-9 with TRBJ1-2; 8 bases match TRBD1. Germline V CDR1 and CDR2: SEHNR, FQNEAQ (reference sequence). V dropped 3 bases and J dropped 4; count of bases not matched to a gene: 7. This CDR3 contains 15 residues. The DNA of the CDR3 is TGTGCCAGCAGCTTGGGGGGGACAGGCCCCTATGGCTACACCTTC. Protein product: CASSLGGTGPYGYTF.

In its sample, this clone was seen once. The V call is TRBV13, the J call TRBJ2-5; 9 bases are shared with TRBD2. The end of the DNA fits TRBJ2-7 better, so the J call may be wrong. The germline V gene encodes CDR1 PRHDT and CDR2 FYEKMQ (reference sequence). The CDR3 consists of 14 residues. CDR3 amino acids: CASSESGRFYEQYF. CDR3 DNA sequence: TGTGCCAGCAGCGAAAGCGGGAGGTTCTACGAGCAGTACTTC.

The chain recombines TRBV9 with TRBJ2-7; a weak D match, TRBD1 (6 bases). CDR1 and CDR2 (germline): SGDLS, YYNGEE. CDR3 size: 16 residues. Trimming pared 0 bases from V and 0 bases from J, leaving 13 bases between. CDR3 in amino acids: CASSVGPRGFSYEQYF. CDR3 coding DNA: TGTGCCAGCAGCGTAGGACCCAGGGGTTTCTCCTACGAGCAGTACTTC.

A few counts support this clone. This chain links TRBV27 with TRBJ1-1; D is ambiguous. The CDR3 has 11 amino acids. Between the trimmed V and J ends, which lost 7 bases and 1 base, there was a span of 4 bases. The V gene's germline CDR1 is MNHEY and CDR2 SMNVEV (reference sequence). Here the CDR3 DNA reads TGTGCCAGCATCAGGAACACTGAAGCTTTCTTT. Translation: CASIRNTEAFF.

The chain carries TRBV5-4 and TRBJ1-1, with 9 nucleotides matching TRBD1. CDR1 and CDR2 from the germline V gene are SGHNT and YYREEE (reference sequence). With 1 base clipped from V and 11 bases from J, the junction kept 12 bases outside the gene matches. This CDR3 region has 15 residues. This CDR3 is CASSLKGTGRGAAFF. The CDR3 DNA follows: TGTGCCAGCAGCTTGAAAGGGACAGGGCGGGGAGCGGCTTTCTTT.

The chain is built from TRBV28 and TRBJ1-2; D perhaps matches TRBD1 (5 bases). There are 15 residues in the CDR3. V was trimmed by 5 bases and J by 7 bases, leaving 20 bases between them. Per germline, CDR1 MDHEN and CDR2 SYDVKM. The CDR3 here is CASSALEYGGSGYTF. The CDR3 coding sequence is TGTGCCAGCAGTGCCTTGGAGTACGGGGGGTCTGGCTACACCTTC.

The count of this clone is one. The chain is built from TRBV7-9 and TRBJ1-3, with D possibly being TRBD1 (5 bases). This CDR3 region has 17 residues. V gave up 6 bases and J gave up 0 bases, with 18 bases separating them. Looked up from germline, CDR1 is SEHNR and CDR2 is FQNEAQ (reference sequence). DNA of the CDR3: TGTGCCAGCAGTCTGAACCACAGGACCAGCTCTGGAAACACCATATATTTT. It codes for CASSLNHRTSSGNTIYF.